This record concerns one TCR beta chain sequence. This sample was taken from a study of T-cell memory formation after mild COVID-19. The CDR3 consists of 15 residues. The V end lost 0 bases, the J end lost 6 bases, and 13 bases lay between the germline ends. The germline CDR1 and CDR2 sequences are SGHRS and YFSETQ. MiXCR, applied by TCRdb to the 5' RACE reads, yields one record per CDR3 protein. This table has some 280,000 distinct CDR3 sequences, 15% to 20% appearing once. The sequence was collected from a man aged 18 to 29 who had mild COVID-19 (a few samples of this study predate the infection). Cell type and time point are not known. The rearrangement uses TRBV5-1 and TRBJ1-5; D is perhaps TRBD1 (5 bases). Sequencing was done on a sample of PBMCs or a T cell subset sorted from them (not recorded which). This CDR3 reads CASSLVAGNSQPQHF. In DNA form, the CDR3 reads TGCGCCAGCAGCTTGGTCGCAGGGAACAGTCAGCCCCAGCATTTT.